These 8 T cell receptor beta chains came from one sample sequenced in a study of T-cell reconstitution after alpha-beta-depleted transplantation in children. Researchers prepared the TCRbeta library using unique molecular identifiers, the study reports. Each CDR3 protein is one row after TCRdb ran MiXCR on the PCR reads. Here the sample spans 70,000 to 100,000 distinct CDR3 sequences, 9.5% to 15% being singletons. The specimen comprised PBMCs from the stem cell graft donor, sampled from the stem cell graft. The receptor source for this set is a human donor who donated a stem cell graft to a child with inherited bone marrow failure.

The chain combines TRBV25-1 with TRBJ2-1; D assignment may be TRBD1 or TRBD2 (5 bases each). Germline CDR1 reads MGHDK; CDR2 reads SYGVNS. The CDR3 totals 11 residues. Trimming removed 5 bases at V and 10 bases at J, with 9 bases between. CDR3 sequence (DNA): TGTGCCAGCAGTCGGGGACGGGAGCAGTTCTTC. Its protein is CASSRGREQFF.

The genes are TRBV6-2 or TRBV6-3 and TRBJ2-3; D uncertain. The CDR3 consists of 16 residues. V lost 7 bases, J lost 6 bases, and 23 bases lay in between. In germline, CDR1 is MNHEY, CDR2 SVGEGT. The DNA of the CDR3 is TGTGCCAGCACCGCAGTGGTTCCCGTATTCATGGATACGCAGTATTTT. Its translation is CASTAVVPVFMDTQYF.

The rearrangement uses TRBV18 and TRBJ2-2; no definite D call. Germline V gene data show CDR1 as KGHSH and CDR2 as LQKENI. The V end lost 4 bases, the J end lost 1 base, and 7 bases lay between the germline ends. CDR3 length: 14 amino acids. CDR3 nucleotide sequence: TGTGCCAGCTCACGAGGAAGGAACACCGGGGAGCTGTTTTTT. Translating it yields CASSRGRNTGELFF.

This clonotype came up a few times. A much larger clone lies a single base off, so this may be a read error. The genes are TRBV3-1 and TRBJ1-2; D is unclear. The CDR3 covers 13 residues. V lost 0 bases and J lost 4, with 6 bases in between. CDR1 is LGHDT, CDR2 YNNKEL, per germline (reference sequence). CDR3 loop: CASSQEATYGYTF. CDR3 nucleotide sequence: TGTGCCAGCAGCCAAGAGGCGACCTATGGCTACACCTTC. Full variable domain (remainder filled in from reference TRBV3-1 and TRBJ1-2): DTAVSQTPKYLVTQMGNDKSIKCEQNLGHDTMYWYKQDSKKFLKIMFSYNNKELIINETVPNRFSPKSPDKAHLNLHINSLELGDSAVYFCASSQEATYGYTFGSGTRLTVV.

This clonotype was counted many times. The gene calls are TRBV5-1 and TRBJ2-7; D is possibly TRBD1 (6 bases). The ends were cut back, 0 bases at V and 2 bases at J, with 15 bases in the middle. Germline lookup yields CDR1 SGHRS and CDR2 YFSETQ. This CDR3 has 16 amino acids. The CDR3 DNA sequence: TGCGCCAGCAGCTTGGCTGGGACAAACGCCCCCTACGAGCAGTACTTC. It specifies CASSLAGTNAPYEQYF.

The rearrangement uses TRBV5-6 and TRBJ2-3; D gene ambiguous. Germline loops: CDR1 SGHDT, CDR2 YYEEEE. V was pared by 0 bases and J by 2 bases, with 13 bases between. CDR3 length equals 16 residues. The CDR3 DNA follows: TGTGCCAGCAGCTTGGTGTCCACATCCTTCACAGATACGCAGTATTTT. It yields the protein CASSLVSTSFTDTQYF.

This clonotype was recorded many times. V gene TRBV12-3 or TRBV12-4 combines with J gene TRBJ2-2; the D is unclear. The CDR3 is 11 amino acids. Trimming removed 6 bases from V and 4 bases from J, with 3 bases in between. CDR3 residues: CASRTTGELFF. The DNA of the CDR3 is TGTGCCAGCAGAACCACCGGGGAGCTGTTTTTT.

This clonotype was detected only a few times. The gene calls are TRBV4-3 and TRBJ2-5; D unresolved. The V end lost 2 bases, the J end lost 5 bases, and 12 bases lay between the germline ends. This CDR3 comprises 14 residues. CDR1 and CDR2 from the germline V gene are LGHNA and YSLEER. CDR3 region: CASSQLGPGETQYF. The CDR3 DNA is TGCGCCAGCAGCCAACTTGGACCTGGGGAGACCCAGTACTTC.